This T cell receptor beta chain was sequenced during a study of radiotherapy plus CTLA-4 blockade in lung cancer. Study-level results: How blood T cell clones changed early, along with interferon-beta, reportedly forecast response best. Once radiotherapy plus ipilimumab had been given, TCR clones derived from tumor expanded in blood.

Germline values: CDR1 LNHNV, CDR2 YYDKDF (reference sequence). The CDR3 consists of 12 residues. Trimming pared 1 base from V and 13 bases from J, leaving 11 bases between. The repertoire was sequenced with immunoSEQ multiplex PCR; TCRdb's copy has only in-frame clones and lacks some. The sample holds tens of thousands of clones, approximately 84% seen once. About this clone: The antigen is unknown.

The chain combines TRBV15 with TRBJ2-1, with D perhaps matching TRBD1 (7 bases). The material was peripheral blood, obtained from a patient treated with radiotherapy plus ipilimumab. The TCR comes from a human donor with non-small cell lung cancer who had a partial response to radiotherapy plus ipilimumab. The CDR3 region has the DNA TGTGCCACCAGCAGAGGCGGGACAGCTCAGTTCTTC. This sequence encodes CATSRGGTAQFF.